Listed below are T cell receptor beta chains from one sample, sequenced in a study of radiotherapy plus CTLA-4 blockade in lung cancer. The data were produced by immunoSEQ multiplex PCR, yet TCRdb's version contains in-frame clones alone and is incomplete. The sample lists approximately 60,000 clones; approximately 82% were seen once. Sequenced here: peripheral blood, sampled from a patient treated with radiotherapy plus ipilimumab. The receptor source for this set is a human donor with non-small cell lung cancer whose response to radiotherapy plus ipilimumab could not be evaluated. Each CDR3 is given with its conserved first and last residue. Fields, in order: D gene, J gene, clone size, V gene, CDR3 protein, CDR3 DNA. The D gene is left open where the match is weak. Clone size, where shown, is once, few, many, or a class for clones that have expanded.

>NA|TRBJ1-3|NA|TRBV21-1
CASSNLTGGFGNTIYF
TGTGCCAGCAGCAATCTGACAGGGGGCTTCGGAAACACCATATATTTT
>TRBD1|TRBJ2-7|NA|TRBV28
CASTRWDRGYEQYF
TGTGCCAGCACCAGATGGGACAGGGGTTACGAGCAGTACTTC
>NA|TRBJ2-2|NA|TRBV5-1
CASSLDRSNTGELFF
TGCGCCAGCAGCCTGGACAGATCGAACACCGGGGAGCTGTTTTTT
>NA|TRBJ2-2|once|TRBV4-3
CASSQGTVVAGELFF
TGCGCCAGCAGCCAAGGGACAGTAGTCGCCGGGGAGCTGTTTTTT
>NA|TRBJ2-7|NA|TRBV2
CASSLGGSSYEQYF
TGTGCCAGCAGTCTTGGGGGGTCATCCTACGAGCAGTACTTC
>NA|TRBJ2-1|few|TRBV5-1
CASSLGELAGNEQFF
TGCGCCAGCAGCTTGGGGGAACTAGCTGGCAATGAGCAGTTCTTC
>TRBD2|TRBJ2-2|once|TRBV5-1
CASSLSILGLAGKAGELFF
TGCGCCAGCAGCTTGTCAATACTCGGCCTAGCGGGAAAAGCCGGGGAGCTGTTTTTT
>TRBD2|TRBJ2-1|NA|TRBV7-9
CASSSFQGGEQFF
TGTGCCAGCAGCTCCTTCCAGGGAGGGGAGCAGTTCTTC
>NA|TRBJ1-1|NA|TRBV27
CASSLRGGHTEAFF
TGTGCCAGCAGTTTACGAGGGGGTCACACTGAAGCTTTCTTT
>TRBD1|TRBJ1-5|NA|TRBV27
CASSRDRELNQPQHF
TGTGCCAGCAGCAGGGACAGGGAACTCAATCAGCCCCAGCATTTT
>NA|TRBJ1-2|once|TRBV5-5
CASSFEVPPNYGYTF
TGTGCCAGCAGCTTCGAGGTACCGCCTAACTATGGCTACACCTTC
>TRBD2|TRBJ2-3|few|TRBV28
CASSFKAGDPGTDTQYF
TGTGCCAGCAGTTTTAAAGCGGGAGACCCTGGCACAGATACGCAGTATTTT
>TRBD1|TRBJ1-4|NA|TRBV28
CASRPTGATNEKLFF
TGTGCCAGCAGGCCAACAGGGGCAACTAATGAAAAACTGTTTTTT
>TRBD2|TRBJ2-2|NA|TRBV27
CASSLAGAGELFF
TGTGCCAGCAGTTTAGCGGGGGCCGGGGAGCTGTTTTTT
>NA|TRBJ1-1|once|TRBV30
CAWTRLRETEAFF
TGTGCCTGGACCAGGCTCCGGGAGACTGAAGCTTTCTTT
>NA|TRBJ2-5|NA|TRBV9
CASSAQGSETQYF
TGTGCCAGCAGCGCACAGGGATCAGAGACCCAGTACTTC
>NA|TRBJ1-2|NA|TRBV30
CAWSPQAYGYTF
TGTGCCTGGAGTCCCCAGGCTTATGGCTACACCTTC
>TRBD1|TRBJ1-4|NA|TRBV7-2
CASSPNRGGEKLFF
TGTGCCAGCAGCCCGAACAGGGGTGGGGAAAAACTGTTTTTT
>NA|TRBJ2-5|NA|TRBV7-8
CASGPAGTEKETQYF
TGTGCCAGCGGCCCCGCGGGGACAGAAAAAGAGACCCAGTACTTC
>NA|TRBJ1-2|NA|TRBV15
CATSNRNYGYTF
TGTGCCACCAGCAACAGGAACTATGGCTACACCTTC
>NA|TRBJ1-4|NA|TRBV25-1
CASSDRGGREKLFF
TGTGCCAGCAGTGATAGGGGGGGTCGAGAAAAACTGTTTTTT
>TRBD1|TRBJ1-2|NA|TRBV7-2
CASSYTGTGVGYGYTF
TGTGCCAGCAGTTACACCGGGACAGGGGTAGGCTATGGCTACACCTTC
>TRBD1|TRBJ1-5|NA|TRBV7-2
CASSLAGTGQDQPQHF
TGTGCCAGCAGCTTAGCGGGGACAGGGCAGGATCAGCCCCAGCATTTT
>TRBD1|TRBJ2-7|NA|TRBV7-2
CASSPGTGQWYEQYF
TGTGCCAGCAGCCCCGGGACAGGGCAATGGTACGAGCAGTACTTC